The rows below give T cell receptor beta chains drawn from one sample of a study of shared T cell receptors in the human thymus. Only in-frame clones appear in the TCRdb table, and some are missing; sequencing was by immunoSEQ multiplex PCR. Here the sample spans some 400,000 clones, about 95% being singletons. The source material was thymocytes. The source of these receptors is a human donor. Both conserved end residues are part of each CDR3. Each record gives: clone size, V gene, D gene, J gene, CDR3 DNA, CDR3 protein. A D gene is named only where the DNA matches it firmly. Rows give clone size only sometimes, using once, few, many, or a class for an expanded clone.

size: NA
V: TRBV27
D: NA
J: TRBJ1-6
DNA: TGTGCCAGCAGTGGCAGGGGCCTTTCACCCCTCCACTTT
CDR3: CASSGRGLSPLHF

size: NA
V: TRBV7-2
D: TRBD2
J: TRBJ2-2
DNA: TGTGCCAGCAGCTTCCTAGCGGGAGACACCGGGGAGCTGTTTTTT
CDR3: CASSFLAGDTGELFF

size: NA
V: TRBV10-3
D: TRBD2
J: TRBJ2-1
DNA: TGTGCCATCAGTGACACCGGGACTAGCGGTTACAATGAGCAGTTCTTC
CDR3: CAISDTGTSGYNEQFF

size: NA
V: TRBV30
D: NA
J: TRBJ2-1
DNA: TGTGCCTGGAGCAGACTAGAAAAGGGAAGGAATGAGCAGTTCTTC
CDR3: CAWSRLEKGRNEQFF

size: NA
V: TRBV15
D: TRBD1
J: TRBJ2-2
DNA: TGTGCCACCAGCAGGGGGGACAGGGCTCGGACCGGGGAGCTGTTTTTT
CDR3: CATSRGDRARTGELFF

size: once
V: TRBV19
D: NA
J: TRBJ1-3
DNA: TGTGCCAGTAGTGGGGGACTCACCTCTGGAAACACCATATATTTT
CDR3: CASSGGLTSGNTIYF

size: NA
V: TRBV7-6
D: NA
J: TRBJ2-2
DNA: TGTGCCAGCAGCCCCAACCAGGAGCTGTTTTTT
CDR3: CASSPNQELFF

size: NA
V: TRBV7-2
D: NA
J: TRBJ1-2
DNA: TGTGCCAGCAGCTTAGTGGACTATGGCTACACCTTC
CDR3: CASSLVDYGYTF

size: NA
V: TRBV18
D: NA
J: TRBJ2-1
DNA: TGTGCCAGCTCACTCGGACACAATGAGCAGTTCTTC
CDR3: CASSLGHNEQFF

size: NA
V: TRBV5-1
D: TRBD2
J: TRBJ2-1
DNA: TGCGCCAGCAGCGGGACTAGCAGATACAATGAGCAGTTCTTC
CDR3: CASSGTSRYNEQFF

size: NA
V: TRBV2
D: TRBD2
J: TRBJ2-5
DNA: TGTGCCGGACGGCAGGGAGGGAACGGAAAGGGGGAGACCCAGTACTTC
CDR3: CAGRQGGNGKGETQYF

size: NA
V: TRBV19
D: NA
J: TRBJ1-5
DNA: TGTGCCAGTAGAGAACAGGGTTATCAGCCCCAGCATTTT
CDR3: CASREQGYQPQHF

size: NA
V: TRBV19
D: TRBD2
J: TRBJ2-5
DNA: TGTGCCAGTAGTTCCGGACTAGTAGGGGAGACCCAGTACTTC
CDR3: CASSSGLVGETQYF

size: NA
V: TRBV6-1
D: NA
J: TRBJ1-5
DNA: TGTGCCAGCAGCTTTCAAAGCAATCAGCCCCAGCATTTT
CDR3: CASSFQSNQPQHF

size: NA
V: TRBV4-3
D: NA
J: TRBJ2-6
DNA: TGCGCCAGCAGCCAAGGGACCTCTGGGGCCAACGTCCTGACTTTC
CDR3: CASSQGTSGANVLTF

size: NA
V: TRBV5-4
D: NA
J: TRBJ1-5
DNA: TGTGCCAGCAGCTTTGGAGGGAATCAGCCCCAGCATTTT
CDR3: CASSFGGNQPQHF

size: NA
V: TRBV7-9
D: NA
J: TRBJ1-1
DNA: TGTGCCAGCAGCTCGAGACGACGAGGGAACACTGAAGCTTTCTTT
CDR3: CASSSRRRGNTEAFF